The entry below gives a single TCR beta chain sequence along with its context. Between the trimmed V and J ends, which lost 1 base and 1 base, there was a span of 8 bases. Germline V gene data show CDR1 as SGDLS and CDR2 as YYNGEE. This CDR3 is 14 amino acids long. The data originate from a study of blood T cell repertoires in COVID-19. For the study at large: T cells, B-cell-depleted T cells, or PBMCs supplied cDNA or gDNA.

How the authors handled the data: For nucleated cells, counts were estimated from reference gene primer amplification. Repertoires were generated with immunoSEQ multiplex PCR, while TCRdb's copy carries only in-frame clones and drops some. V and J calls plus clone size are reproduced from that table; the DNA served to infer D and trimming. The table lists tens of thousands of clones, about 80% of them singletons. What was sequenced was peripheral blood. The clonotype originates from a woman aged 55-70 years with acute or convalescent COVID-19. The V call is TRBV9, the J call TRBJ1-1; D gene uncertain. CDR3 amino acids: CASSVSYGNTEAFF. CDR3 DNA sequence: TGTGCCAGCAGCGTAAGTTACGGGAACACTGAAGCTTTCTTT.